Listed below are T cell receptor beta chains from one sample, sequenced in a study of T cell repertoires in cytomegalovirus infection. MiXCR, run by TCRdb on the reads, gives a single entry per CDR3 protein. Among hundreds of thousands of distinct CDR3 sequences listed, roughly 15% were seen once. The specimen sequenced was PBMCs. The receptor set was obtained from a human donor in good health (CMV status not recorded). Some clones in this sample may be carry-over from other donors' samples. CDR3s leave out the opening cysteine and the closing phenylalanine or tryptophan. The order of the fields is D gene, V gene, J gene, CDR3 protein. D genes are given only for firm matches.

>-|TRBV10-3|TRBJ1-2
AINGGYGYT
>-|TRBV7-8|TRBJ1-6
ASSLPNRDTNSPLH
>-|TRBV6-4|TRBJ2-1
ASSPGGGGNNEQF
>TRBD2|TRBV24-1|TRBJ2-3
ATSPRGVPIYTDTQY
>TRBD2|TRBV20-1|TRBJ2-5
SARLGLAGAKY
>TRBD2|TRBV5-1|TRBJ2-5
ASSFFSGGYQETQY
>TRBD2|TRBV20-1|TRBJ2-1
SAEQGLAGLNEQF
>-|TRBV2|TRBJ1-3
ASSAVQSGNTIY
>-|TRBV27|TRBJ2-3
ASSFSLRSTDTQY
>TRBD1|TRBV12-3/TRBV12-4|TRBJ1-5
ASRATGVSNQPQH
>-|TRBV7-8|TRBJ1-4
ASSLGRDEKLF
>-|TRBV3-1|TRBJ1-2
ASSLTDTLYGYT
>-|TRBV6-2/TRBV6-3|TRBJ2-3
ASTWGQFPDTQY
>-|TRBV7-7|TRBJ1-2
ASRTVGYT
>-|TRBV29-1|TRBJ2-2
SVASGDGTGELF
>-|TRBV7-2|TRBJ1-2
ASSLSNGAGGYT
>TRBD2|TRBV12-3/TRBV12-4|TRBJ2-5
ASADGGGQETQY